This T cell receptor beta chain derives from a study of long-term antiretroviral therapy in people with HIV. CDR1 is SEHNR and CDR2 is FQNEAQ in the germline V gene (reference sequence). V was pared by 5 bases and J by 4 bases, with 5 bases of the junction left unmatched. This CDR3 spans 14 amino acids. As to this clone: What it binds is not known.

Survey level was the resolution at which the v3.0 immunoSEQ assay ran. Profiling relied on immunoSEQ multiplex PCR, and the TCRdb table lists in-frame clones only, not all of them. Counted here are 20,000 to 25,000 clones, 86% occurring once; the ten biggest clones make up around 15%. Every participant gave one or more pre-ART and two or more post-ART PBMC samples. Whole-study findings and limits: Relative to transplant donor controls, diversity remained lower despite increasing after ART.

The sample here was unsorted PBMCs, taken 1.2 years after starting antiretroviral therapy. This clonotype was sampled from a man in his forties or fifties with HIV. The genes are TRBV7-9 and TRBJ2-7; 10 bases are shared with TRBD1. The CDR3 loop is CASSPGTGVYEQYF. For the CDR3, the DNA is TGTGCCAGCAGCCCCGGGACAGGGGTATACGAGCAGTACTTC.